One and the same sample provided the 28 T cell receptor beta chains below, sequenced in a study of cytotoxic CD8 clonotypes in ibrutinib-treated CLL. Using immunoSEQ multiplex PCR, the repertoire was profiled, and TCRdb retains in-frame clones only, with some absent. The sample comprises tens of thousands of clones, approximately 57% of which are singletons, and under 15% rests with the top ten. This material consisted of PBMCs, taken after 12 months of ibrutinib treatment. The receptors shown here come from a human donor with chronic lymphocytic leukemia.

The V and J genes are TRBV9 and TRBJ2-3, with D hard to call. The CDR3 is made up of 15 amino acids. V was pared by 3 bases and J by 4 bases, with 15 bases between. Looked up from germline, CDR1 is SGDLS and CDR2 is YYNGEE. The CDR3 DNA is TGTGCCAGCAGCGCAGGAAGCTGGAGCGCAGATACGCAGTATTTT. This gives the protein CASSAGSWSADTQYF.

The V and J genes are TRBV6-6 and TRBJ1-1, with D unclear. V lost 3 bases and J lost 4, with 12 bases in between. Germline CDR1 and CDR2: MNHNY and SVGAGI (reference sequence). This CDR3 has 14 amino acids. In DNA, the CDR3 is TGTGCCAGCAGTTATACGGGGTTCAGCACTGAAGCTTTCTTT. It yields the protein CASSYTGFSTEAFF.

This sequence joins TRBV7-9 and TRBJ1-1, with D possibly being TRBD1 (5 bases). Germline CDR1 and CDR2: SEHNR and FQNEAQ (reference sequence). The CDR3 loop spans 15 amino acids. V was cut by 5 bases and J by 5 bases, with 18 bases left in between. The CDR3: CASSAPGAQGTEAFF. The CDR3 DNA reads TGTGCCAGCAGCGCTCCGGGAGCCCAGGGTACTGAAGCTTTCTTT.

With regard to this clone: At one of its ends the junction is not consistent with the germline gene, which may arise from a read error. The CDR3 is CVSRERGSEAFF. As DNA, the CDR3 is TGTGTCAGCAGAGAGAGGGGGTCAGAAGCTTTCTTT. This chain uses TRBV6-5 with TRBJ1-1, with a weak D call TRBD1 (6 bases). Germline CDR1 and CDR2: MNHEY and SVGAGI. There are 12 residues in the CDR3.

The gene calls are TRBV27 and TRBJ1-1; no reliable D call. The CDR3 contains 13 residues. Trimming removed 5 bases at V and 0 bases at J, with 7 bases between. Per the germline V gene, CDR1 is MNHEY and CDR2 is SMNVEV (reference sequence). This chain's CDR3 is CASSLTVNTEAFF. The CDR3 DNA follows: TGTGCCAGCAGTCTTACAGTGAACACTGAAGCTTTCTTT.

The chain uses TRBV7-2 and TRBJ2-7; D gene unclear. Trimming left V 2 bases short and J 7 bases short, with 18 bases between. In germline, CDR1 is SGHTA, CDR2 FQGNSA. This CDR3 contains 15 residues. This CDR3 is CASSLTIVSNLEQYF. The CDR3 DNA reads as TGTGCCAGCAGCTTAACGATAGTCTCGAACTTGGAGCAGTACTTC.

This clone was seen a few times. The genes are TRBV11-2 and TRBJ1-2; 9 positions match TRBD1. Germline V gene sequence: CDR1 SGHAT, CDR2 FQNNGV. V shed 6 bases, J shed 0 bases, and the junction held 2 bases outside the gene matches. The CDR3 spans 14 residues. Here the CDR3 DNA reads TGTGCCAGCAGTCGGACAGGGGCTAACTATGGCTACACCTTC. Amino acids: CASSRTGANYGYTF.

J is TRBJ2-5 and V is TRBV5-1; D is unclear. This CDR3 comprises 14 residues. V lost 0 bases to trimming and J lost 3 bases, with 9 bases between them. Germline V lookup: CDR1 SGHRS, CDR2 YFSETQ. CDR3 in amino acids: CASSLAYSKETQYF. DNA of the CDR3: TGCGCCAGCAGCTTGGCCTACAGTAAAGAGACCCAGTACTTC.

The chain has TRBV2 and TRBJ2-3; 16 positions match TRBD2. CDR1 and CDR2 from the germline V gene are SNHLY and FYNNEI. The CDR3 consists of 18 residues. J gave up 4 bases and V 6 bases, and 10 bases lay outside the gene matches. CDR3 bases: TGTGCCAGCAGGAGGGGACAGGGACTAGCGGGAGGGGCAGATACGCAGTATTTT. It encodes CASRRGQGLAGGADTQYF.

J is TRBJ2-1 and V is TRBV27; D possibly corresponds to TRBD2 (6 bases). The germline V gene has CDR1 MNHEY and CDR2 SMNVEV (reference sequence). The CDR3 spans 15 residues. V lost 0 bases, J lost 3 bases, and 9 bases lay in between. The CDR3 region has the DNA TGTGCCAGCAGTTTATCGTCGGGAGACTACAATGAGCAGTTCTTC. As protein: CASSLSSGDYNEQFF.

The chain joins TRBV6-4 to TRBJ2-2, with a possible D match to TRBD2 (5 bases). The V gene lost 0 bases and the J gene lost 5 bases, with 7 bases spanning the gap. This CDR3 is built from 14 residues. CDR1 and CDR2 (germline): MRHNA, SNTAGT. The chain's CDR3 is CASSDSGETGELFF. Written as DNA, the CDR3 is TGTGCCAGCAGTGACTCGGGAGAGACCGGGGAGCTGTTTTTT.

The chain recombines TRBV28 with TRBJ2-1; 7 bases are shared with TRBD2. V gave up 5 bases and J gave up 0 bases; unmatched junction bases: 7. From germline, CDR1 is MDHEN and CDR2 SYDVKM. This CDR3 region has 16 residues. CDR3 protein: CASSTRGGSSYNEQFF. The CDR3 nucleotides are TGTGCCAGCAGTACCCGGGGCGGGAGCTCCTACAATGAGCAGTTCTTC.

The chain has TRBV30 and TRBJ1-5; TRBD1 matches 7 bases. CDR1 and CDR2 from the germline V gene are GTSNPN and SVGIG (reference sequence). This CDR3 has 13 residues. Germline trimming cut 5 bases from V and 7 bases from J; bases unmatched to any gene: 8. This CDR3 reads CAWGAGGRQPQHF. CDR3 bases: TGTGCCTGGGGAGCAGGGGGGCGGCAGCCCCAGCATTTT. The variable domain in full, completed from reference TRBV30 and TRBJ1-5, reads SQTIHQWPATLVQPVGSPLSLECTVEGTSNPNLYWYRQAAGRGLQLLFYSVGIGQISSEVPQNLSASRPQDRQFILSSKKLLLSDSGFYLCAWGAGGRQPQHFGDGTRLSIL.

This clone was seen a handful of times. This rearrangement joins TRBV9 to TRBJ1-1; D might be TRBD1 (5 bases). Between the trimmed V and J ends, which lost 5 bases and 1 base, there was a span of 9 bases. The CDR3 loop spans 13 amino acids. Germline loops: CDR1 SGDLS, CDR2 YYNGEE. The CDR3 is CASSNDRNTEAFF. The CDR3 DNA is TGTGCCAGCAGTAACGACAGGAACACTGAAGCTTTCTTT.

The sample holds a few counts of this clone. The V and J genes are TRBV6-5 and TRBJ1-5; TRBD1 aligns across 7 bases. The germline gives CDR1 MNHEY, CDR2 SVGAGI. CDR3 length: 14 residues. With V trimmed by 3 bases and J by 6 bases, 5 bases remained unmatched. The CDR3 protein is CASSYRRGPQPQHF. The DNA for the CDR3 is TGTGCCAGCAGTTATAGAAGGGGGCCTCAGCCCCAGCATTTT.

The V and J genes are TRBV6-6 and TRBJ1-2; 11 nucleotides align to TRBD1. The CDR3 covers 15 residues. Germline trimming cut 10 bases from V and 8 bases from J; bases unmatched to any gene: 15. Per the germline V gene, CDR1 is MNHNY and CDR2 is SVGAGI (reference sequence). CDR3: CAIRVTGTGGNGYTF. The DNA of the CDR3 is TGTGCCATCAGGGTAACCGGGACAGGGGGTAACGGCTACACCTTC.

The chain links TRBV28 to TRBJ1-1; D gene uncertain. The V gene lost 6 bases and the J gene lost 7 bases, with 15 bases spanning the gap. Germline V CDR1 and CDR2: MDHEN, SYDVKM. This CDR3 spans 13 amino acids. The CDR3 region is CASSRPPTFEAFF. CDR3 DNA: TGTGCCAGCAGCCGGCCTCCAACCTTTGAAGCTTTCTTT. Full variable domain (remainder filled in from reference TRBV28 and TRBJ1-1): DVKVTQSSRYLVKRTGEKVFLECVQDMDHENMFWYRQDPGLGLRLIYFSYDVKMKEKGDIPEGYSVSREKKERFSLILESASTNQTSMYLCASSRPPTFEAFFGQGTRLTVV.

J is TRBJ1-2 and V is TRBV20-1; tentatively, D is TRBD1 (6 bases). CDR3 length: 11 residues. The V gene's germline CDR1 is DFQATT and CDR2 SNEGSKA (reference sequence). V shed 4 bases and J shed 4 bases, with 7 bases lying between them. This CDR3 is CSAKGVYGYTF. The DNA for the CDR3 is TGCAGTGCTAAGGGGGTCTATGGCTACACCTTC.

This chain connects TRBV21-1 to TRBJ2-6; TRBD1, the table's D call, lacks a check against the DNA. TRBV21-1 is a pseudogene. CDR3 length: 18 residues. The CDR3 loop is CASSKEGTGHSGANVLTF. The CDR3 DNA is TGTGCCAGCAGCAAAGAAGGGACAGGACACTCTGGGGCCAACGTCCTGACTTTC.

In this sample, this clone turned up a few times. V gene TRBV11-2 combines with J gene TRBJ2-3, with unresolved D. The CDR3 spans 15 residues. Germline CDR1 reads SGHAT; CDR2 reads FQNNGV. V lost 2 bases, J lost 4 bases, and 13 bases lay in between. The CDR3 nucleotides read TGTGCCAGCAGCTTAAGCTTCCCGGGCCCAGATACGCAGTATTTT. Translating it yields CASSLSFPGPDTQYF.

V and J are TRBV7-8 and TRBJ1-5, with D unresolved. This CDR3 contains 16 residues. The germline gives CDR1 SGHVS, CDR2 FQNEAQ. V was shortened by 3 bases and J by 0 bases, with 12 bases between the two germline ends. The CDR3 sequence: CASSFFAEYSNQPQHF. DNA of the CDR3: TGTGCCAGCAGCTTTTTTGCCGAATATAGCAATCAGCCCCAGCATTTT.

This sequence joins TRBV5-1 and TRBJ2-5, with 8 bases that match TRBD2. V lost 3 bases and J lost 5; bases outside the gene matches: 9. The CDR3 length is 15 residues. CDR1 is SGHRS, CDR2 YFSETQ, per germline. In DNA, the CDR3 is TGCGCCAGCAGCTCGACCGGGACTAGTTGGGAGACCCAGTACTTC. This sequence encodes CASSSTGTSWETQYF.

This clone was observed once. This chain links TRBV28 with TRBJ2-2, with TRBD1 as a possible D gene (5 bases). The CDR3 length is 16 residues. V was clipped by 3 bases and J by 6 bases, with 17 bases between them. In germline, CDR1 is MDHEN, CDR2 SYDVKM. CDR3 in DNA: TGTGCCAGCAGTTTCTCGACAGCCTCCCCCTCCGGGGAGCTGTTTTTT. Protein product: CASSFSTASPSGELFF.

The chain recombines TRBV5-1 with TRBJ2-3; maybe TRBD2 (5 bases). V was clipped by 8 bases and J by 3 bases, with 13 bases between them. Germline CDR1 is SGHRS and CDR2 is YFSETQ. This CDR3 is built from 13 residues. CDR3 protein: CASAEGWTDTQYF. In DNA, the CDR3 is TGCGCCAGTGCCGAGGGTTGGACAGATACGCAGTATTTT.

J is TRBJ2-5 and V is TRBV10-1; either TRBD1 or TRBD2 may fit D (5 bases each). This CDR3 contains 15 residues. CDR1 and CDR2 (germline): WNHNN, SYGVQD (reference sequence). Trimming removed 3 bases from V and 2 bases from J, with 13 bases in between. The CDR3 DNA sequence: TGCGCCAGCAGTGAATCCGGGACGCGACAAGAGACCCAGTACTTC. This encodes CASSESGTRQETQYF.

This clone was seen just once. The rearrangement links TRBV6-1 to TRBJ1-5; the match to TRBD1 covers 9 bases. The CDR3 runs to 13 residues. Trimming took 6 bases from V and 7 from J; bases not matched to a gene: 4. Germline V gene sequence: CDR1 MNHNS, CDR2 SASEGT. CDR3 loop: CASRRGQGQPQHF. Here the CDR3 DNA reads TGTGCCAGCAGGAGGGGACAGGGACAGCCCCAGCATTTT.

In this sample, this clone turned up a few times. V usage is TRBV28 and J usage is TRBJ2-2; D not certain. Germline V CDR1 and CDR2: MDHEN, SYDVKM. The CDR3 runs to 14 residues. Between the trimmed V and J ends, which lost 9 bases and 4 bases, there was a span of 15 bases. The CDR3 DNA is TGTGCCAGTAGGTTATCGAAGTCCACCGGGGAGCTGTTTTTT. It translates to CASRLSKSTGELFF.

This clone was counted a single time. The chain has TRBV4-2 and TRBJ1-6, with a possible D match to TRBD1 (6 bases). In germline, CDR1 is LGHNA, CDR2 YNFKEQ. This CDR3 comprises 19 residues. Trimming removed 0 bases at V and 6 bases at J, with 21 bases between. CDR3 region: CASSQDRLGATSFNSPLHF. CDR3 nucleotides: TGTGCCAGCAGCCAAGACCGCCTGGGGGCCACGTCGTTTAATTCACCCCTCCACTTT.